A single sample gave rise to the 10 T cell receptor beta chains below, sequenced in a study of T cells in women clearing cervical HPV infection. Using immunoSEQ multiplex PCR, the repertoire was profiled, and TCRdb retains in-frame clones only, with some absent. Its table records approximately 33,000 clones. Source material: blood buffy coat. The source is a woman between 18 and 69 years old with a cervical HPV16 infection that either progressed to CIN3+ or cleared (not recorded which).

In regard to this clone: The CDR3 end is not reached by the read, which stops 3 residues before it; the germline J gene fills it in. This sequence joins TRBV30 and TRBJ1-3; D not resolved. The V end was cut by 1 base, the J end by 5 bases, with 15 bases between. From germline, CDR1 is GTSNPN and CDR2 SVGIG (reference sequence). This CDR3 contains 15 residues. Incomplete CDR3 DNA: TGTGCCTGGAGTGCTAAGACGGACTTGAGAAACACC. It translates to CAWSAKTDLRNT. The entire CDR3 sequence reads CAWSAKTDLRNTIYF.

Incomplete CDR3 DNA: TGTGCCAGTAGTATTCTCACAGGGGGAGGCAATCAGCCC. Its translation is CASSILTGGGNQP. The full CDR3 sequence reads CASSILTGGGNQPQHF. This sequence joins TRBV19 and TRBJ1-5, with TRBD1 matching 8 bases. The read terminates 3 residues before the CDR3 end, so the remaining end is supplied by the germline J gene. This CDR3 contains 16 residues. Trimming at V came to 3 bases and at J to 2 bases, leaving 6 bases not matched to a gene. The germline V gene encodes CDR1 LNHDA and CDR2 SQIVND (reference sequence).

A remark on this clone: The read terminates 3 residues before the CDR3 end, so the remaining end is supplied by the germline J gene. The chain has TRBV18 and TRBJ1-5; D not certain. Germline values: CDR1 KGHSH, CDR2 LQKENI. The CDR3 runs 14 residues. Here the CDR3 reads CASSRRENTDPQHF. Incomplete CDR3 DNA: TGTGCCAGCTCACGGCGGGAGAACACAGATCCC.

With regard to this clone: The sequenced fragment ends 3 residues before the CDR3 boundary, so the rest is inferred from the germline J gene. This chain connects TRBV18 to TRBJ2-3; 7 nucleotides match TRBD1. The junction had 5 bases not matched to a gene; V was cut back by 4 bases and J by 1 base. Per germline, CDR1 KGHSH and CDR2 LQKENI. The CDR3 consists of 15 residues. CDR3 region: CASSLTTGGTDTQYF. The sequenced CDR3 bases are TGTGCCAGCTCACTTACCACAGGGGGCACAGATACG.

Points on this clone: The read ends 3 residues shy of where the CDR3 ends; the end is completed using the germline J gene. The V gene is TRBV18, the J gene TRBJ2-1; TRBD1 aligns across 8 bases. Per germline, CDR1 KGHSH and CDR2 LQKENI. Losses at the gene ends were 4 bases for V and 3 bases for J; bases not matched to a gene: 5. This CDR3 has 15 amino acids. Incomplete CDR3 DNA: TGTGCCAGCTCACTCGGGACAGGTATCTACAATGAG. It is translated as CASSLGTGIYNE. In full, the CDR3 is CASSLGTGIYNEQFF.

As for this clone: The read ends 3 residues shy of where the CDR3 ends; the end is completed using the germline J gene. The chain joins TRBV2 to TRBJ2-7, with D maybe TRBD2 (6 bases). Germline V lookup: CDR1 SNHLY, CDR2 FYNNEI. Trimming shortened V by 6 bases and J by 1 base, and 10 bases separated the two germline ends. The CDR3 sequence is 13 residues long. The sequenced part of the CDR3 DNA is TGTGCCAGCAGAGACGGGACTTCCTACGAG. This codes for CASRDGTSYE. The whole CDR3 protein is CASRDGTSYEQYF.

Turning to this clone: The read terminates 3 residues ahead of where the CDR3 ends, so the germline J gene completes it. The rearrangement joins TRBV6-2 or TRBV6-3 to TRBJ2-3; 8 bases are a match to TRBD1. This CDR3 comprises 15 residues. Germline V gene data show CDR1 as MNHEY and CDR2 as SVGEGT. CDR3 bases read: TGTGCCAGCAGCCGGGGCGGACAGGGCGGTGAGACG. Translating it yields CASSRGGQGGET. From start to end, the CDR3 is CASSRGGQGGETQYF.

As to this clone: Read coverage stops 3 residues before the CDR3 terminus; the germline J gene supplies the remainder. The chain has TRBV30 and TRBJ2-7, with 11 bases aligning to TRBD2. Germline V gene data show CDR1 as GTSNPN and CDR2 as SVGIG (reference sequence). This CDR3 spans 13 amino acids. The V and J ends lost 5 bases and 5 bases, in that order; junction bases with no gene match: 5. The sequenced part of the CDR3 DNA is TGTGCCTGGGGGGGACTAGCGGTACACGAG. Amino acids: CAWGGLAVHE. The full CDR3 sequence reads CAWGGLAVHEQYF. The complete variable domain, with remaining parts taken from reference TRBV30 and TRBJ2-7, reads SQTIHQWPATLVQPVGSPLSLECTVEGTSNPNLYWYRQAAGRGLQLLFYSVGIGQISSEVPQNLSASRPQDRQFILSSKKLLLSDSGFYLCAWGGLAVHEQYFGPGTRLTVT.

About this clone: Read sequence stops 3 residues before the CDR3 end, and the germline J gene provides the missing end. The rearrangement links TRBV5-1 to TRBJ2-1; 9 bases agree with TRBD1. The CDR3 runs to 16 residues. CDR1 is SGHRS and CDR2 is YFSETQ in the germline V gene. V lost 3 bases and J lost 7; bases outside the gene matches: 11. Incomplete CDR3 DNA: TGCGCCAGCAGCTCCGGACAGGGGTGGACTTCGAATGAG. Translated: CASSSGQGWTSNE. The entire CDR3 reads CASSSGQGWTSNEQFF.

Concerning this clone: The read stops 3 residues short of the end of the CDR3; the missing end is completed from the germline J gene. J is TRBJ2-1 and V is TRBV13; D remains ambiguous. The CDR3 has 14 amino acids. CDR1 is PRHDT, CDR2 FYEKMQ, per germline (reference sequence). The V end was cut by 0 bases, the J end by 9 bases, with 12 bases between. The part of the CDR3 DNA that was read is TGTGCCAGCAGCTTAGGCCGACTCCCATCTGAG. It translates to CASSLGRLPSE. The whole CDR3 sequence reads CASSLGRLPSEQFF.